The sequence of this T cell receptor beta chain was determined in a study of T-cell reconstitution after alpha-beta-depleted transplantation in children. Unique molecular identifiers featured in how the TCRbeta library was prepared. TCRdb independently ran MiXCR on the PCR reads; one entry per CDR3 protein. The repertoire holds some 240,000 distinct CDR3 sequences, with about 11% as singletons. This clonotype was seen many times. CDR3 length: 18 residues. V lost 4 bases and J lost 3, with 22 bases in between. Germline lookup yields CDR1 MNHEY and CDR2 SVGAGI. The V and J genes are TRBV6-5 and TRBJ1-3, with D maybe TRBD1 (5 bases). The receptor comes from a human donor who donated a stem cell graft to a child with acute lymphoblastic leukemia. Material: PBMCs from the stem cell graft donor, obtained from the stem cell graft. CDR3 sequence: CASSSPTKGAYLGNTIYF. CDR3 coding DNA: TGTGCCAGCAGTTCCCCGACGAAAGGGGCTTACCTTGGAAACACCATATATTTT.